The subject of this entry is one T cell receptor beta chain. This sample is part of a study of CD8 T cells in ankylosing spondylitis. One entry per CDR3 protein results from TCRdb running MiXCR on the 5' RACE reads. The sample comprises about 260,000 distinct CDR3 sequences, more than 20% of which are singletons, and around 0.58% rests with the top ten. This sequence was found in a male donor with ankylosing spondylitis or in good health (not recorded which). The sample was blood, either unsorted or a sorted T cell fraction (not recorded which).

The CDR3 here is CSARVPGGSGELFF. The DNA of the CDR3 is TGCAGTGCTAGAGTACCAGGGGGCTCCGGGGAGCTGTTTTTT. V and J are TRBV20-1 and TRBJ2-2; TRBD1 agrees at 8 bases. Germline assignment: CDR1 DFQATT and CDR2 SNEGSKA (reference sequence). CDR3 length: 14 amino acids. After removal of 1 base from V and 6 bases from J, the junction contained 4 bases not matched to a gene.